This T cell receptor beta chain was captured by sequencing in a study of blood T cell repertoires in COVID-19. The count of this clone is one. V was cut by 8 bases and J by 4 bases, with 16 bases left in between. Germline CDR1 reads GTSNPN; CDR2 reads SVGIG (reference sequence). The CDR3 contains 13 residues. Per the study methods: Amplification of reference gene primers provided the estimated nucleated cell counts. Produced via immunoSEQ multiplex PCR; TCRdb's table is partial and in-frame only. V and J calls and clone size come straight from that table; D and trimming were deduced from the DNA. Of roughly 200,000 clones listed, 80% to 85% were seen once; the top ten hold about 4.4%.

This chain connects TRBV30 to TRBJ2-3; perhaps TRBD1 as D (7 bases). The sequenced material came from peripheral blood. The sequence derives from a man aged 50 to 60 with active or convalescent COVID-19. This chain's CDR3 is CALAPGGSDTQYF. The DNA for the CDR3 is TGTGCCCTCGCTCCAGGGGGGTCAGATACGCAGTATTTT.